One sample yielded the 28 T cell receptor beta chains listed below, sequenced in a study of OX40 agonist ivuxolimab in advanced cancers. The protocol was immunoSEQ multiplex PCR, while the TCRdb copy is restricted to in-frame clones and leaves out a portion. The sample contains 100,000 or so clones, around 96% of which appear only once. The material was CD4+ or CD8+ T cells sorted from blood, obtained in a trial of the OX40 agonist ivuxolimab. These receptors all come from an adult with an advanced solid tumor such as melanoma, head and neck, liver or kidney cancer.

This clone was observed a single time. J is TRBJ1-2 and V is TRBV27, with TRBD1 identical over 8 bases. CDR1 is MNHEY and CDR2 is SMNVEV in the germline V gene (reference sequence). This CDR3 comprises 13 residues. Losses at the gene ends were 3 bases for V and 8 bases for J; bases not matched to a gene: 5. CDR3 loop: CASSLETGEGYTF. In DNA form, the CDR3 reads TGTGCCAGCAGTTTGGAGACAGGGGAAGGCTACACCTTC.

The V gene is TRBV11-3, the J gene TRBJ2-2; 10 bases match TRBD2. Unmatched junction bases numbered 8, after V lost 5 bases and J lost 5 bases. CDR1 is SGHNT, CDR2 YENEEA, per germline. The CDR3 sequence is 16 residues long. CDR3 bases: TGTGCCAGCAGCCTAGCGGGGGCCGTGAGGACCGGGGAGCTGTTTTTT. Protein sequence: CASSLAGAVRTGELFF.

The chain recombines TRBV2 with TRBJ2-3; a weak D match, TRBD2 (5 bases). From germline, CDR1 is SNHLY and CDR2 FYNNEI. This CDR3 contains 15 residues. V shed 4 bases and J shed 0 bases, with 11 bases lying between them. The CDR3 is CASSVWTSSTDTQYF. CDR3 coding DNA: TGTGCCAGCAGTGTTTGGACTTCTAGCACAGATACGCAGTATTTT.

The V and J genes are TRBV2 and TRBJ2-5; TRBD2 aligns across 8 bases. Trimming cost V 7 bases and J 3 bases; bases outside gene matches: 4. The CDR3 extends over 13 amino acids. Germline V gene lookup returns CDR1 SNHLY and CDR2 FYNNEI. The DNA of the CDR3 is TGTGCCAGCAAGCGAGCGGGGGAAGAGACCCAGTACTTC. Translation: CASKRAGEETQYF.

The chain joins TRBV7-9 to TRBJ2-7, with 12 bases matching TRBD2. CDR3 length: 16 amino acids. Germline values: CDR1 SEHNR, CDR2 FQNEAQ (reference sequence). Losses at the gene ends were 1 base for V and 4 bases for J; bases not matched to a gene: 5. The CDR3 here is CASSLGTSGRTYEQYF. The CDR3, as DNA: TGTGCCAGCAGCTTAGGAACTAGCGGGAGGACGTACGAGCAGTACTTC. Full variable domain (missing parts from reference TRBV7-9 and TRBJ2-7): DTGVSQNPRHKITKRGQNVTFRCDPISEHNRLYWYRQTLGQGPEFLTYFQNEAQLEKSRLLSDRFSAERPKGSFSTLEIQRTEQGDSAMYLCASSLGTSGRTYEQYFGPGTRLTVT.

The chain employs TRBV5-6 and TRBJ2-7, with D possibly matching TRBD1 (5 bases). This CDR3 is built from 13 residues. The germline CDR1 and CDR2 sequences are SGHDT and YYEEEE. Trimming removed 7 bases at V and 3 bases at J, with 14 bases between. CDR3 protein: CASGASWGYEQYF. The CDR3 DNA is TGTGCCAGCGGGGCGTCTTGGGGCTACGAGCAGTACTTC.

A single count supports this clone. The chain is built from TRBV2 and TRBJ2-7, with TRBD1 identical over 10 bases. This CDR3 has 14 residues. Germline trimming cut 5 bases from V and 3 bases from J; bases unmatched to any gene: 4. Per the germline V gene, CDR1 is SNHLY and CDR2 is FYNNEI. In DNA, the CDR3 is TGTGCCAGCAGTCCGGGACAGGGGCTCTACGAGCAGTACTTC. It encodes CASSPGQGLYEQYF.

V and J are TRBV7-6 and TRBJ2-3, with unresolved D. Deletions cut 1 base from V and 4 bases from J, with 6 bases between. The CDR3 is 13 amino acids. Germline V gives CDR1 SGHVS, CDR2 FNYEAQ. CDR3 amino acids: CASSLDAADTQYF. CDR3 nucleotides: TGTGCCAGCAGCTTAGACGCGGCAGATACGCAGTATTTT.

The gene calls are TRBV27 and TRBJ2-5; maybe TRBD2 (7 bases). CDR3 length: 17 residues. Trimming removed 0 bases from V and 2 bases from J, with 16 bases in between. Looked up from germline, CDR1 is MNHEY and CDR2 is SMNVEV (reference sequence). Here the CDR3 DNA reads TGTGCCAGCAGTTTATCAATTACGGGGGGCCAGCAAGAGACCCAGTACTTC. Protein product: CASSLSITGGQQETQYF.

This chain links TRBV19 with TRBJ2-2; D not resolved. V shed 4 bases and J shed 3 bases, with 6 bases lying between them. The germline V gene has CDR1 LNHDA and CDR2 SQIVND (reference sequence). The CDR3 loop spans 13 amino acids. CDR3 in amino acids: CASSTYYTGELFF. The CDR3 nucleotides read TGTGCCAGTAGTACCTACTACACCGGGGAGCTGTTTTTT.

The DNA of the CDR3 is TGTGCCAGCAGCGGGACTAGCGGGACCGGTACCGGGGAGCTGTTTTTT. Amino acids: CASSGTSGTGTGELFF. The chain uses TRBV9 and TRBJ2-2; 12 bases agree with TRBD2. Trimming at V came to 3 bases and at J to 5 bases, leaving 5 bases not matched to a gene. The CDR3 loop spans 16 amino acids. CDR1 and CDR2 from the germline V gene are SGDLS and YYNGEE.

This chain joins TRBV6-6 and TRBJ2-5, with D perhaps TRBD2 (5 bases). This CDR3 region has 15 residues. CDR1 is MNHNY and CDR2 is SVGAGI in the germline V gene (reference sequence). V was cut by 2 bases and J by 1 base, with 11 bases left in between. The CDR3 is CASSYLRDPQETQYF. DNA for the CDR3: TGTGCCAGCAGTTACCTCCGGGATCCCCAAGAGACCCAGTACTTC.

This clone has more than one count but fewer than ten. This chain joins TRBV10-1 and TRBJ2-7, with D unclear. Trimming stripped 8 bases from V and 2 bases from J, with 16 bases between. Germline V gives CDR1 WNHNN, CDR2 SYGVQD (reference sequence). The CDR3 loop spans 14 amino acids. The CDR3 loop reads CASRGVRCPYEQYF. CDR3 bases: TGCGCCAGCCGTGGGGTAAGGTGCCCCTACGAGCAGTACTTC.

The chain employs TRBV4-1 and TRBJ1-5, with 7 nucleotides matching TRBD1. With 2 bases clipped from V and 7 bases from J, the junction kept 2 bases outside the gene matches. CDR1 MGHRA and CDR2 YSYEKL come from the germline V gene. This CDR3 comprises 13 residues. In DNA, the CDR3 is TGCGCCAGCAGCCAAACAGGGGTCCAGCCCCAGCATTTT. Translating gives CASSQTGVQPQHF.

The chain couples TRBV15 to TRBJ1-2; TRBD1 agrees at 9 bases. Germline CDR1 is LNHNV and CDR2 is YYDKDF (reference sequence). The CDR3 spans 13 residues. V was clipped by 8 bases and J by 7 bases; unmatched bases: 8. CDR3 bases: TGTGCCACCCGGACAGGGGCTGTGGGTGGCTACACCTTC. Translation: CATRTGAVGGYTF.

The chain is built from TRBV7-3 and TRBJ1-6, with D possibly TRBD1 on 5 matching bases. Germline V gene sequence: CDR1 SGHTA, CDR2 FQGTGA. This CDR3 comprises 14 residues. Between the trimmed V and J ends, which lost 5 bases and 7 bases, there was a span of 12 bases. The CDR3 DNA reads TGTGCCAGCAGCCTCGGGGCGGGGAATTCACCCCTCCACTTT. Its translation: CASSLGAGNSPLHF.

This chain uses TRBV7-9 with TRBJ2-1; 9 bases agree with TRBD2. Germline V gives CDR1 SEHNR, CDR2 FQNEAQ (reference sequence). Losses at the gene ends were 10 bases for V and 0 bases for J; bases not matched to a gene: 7. The CDR3 is 15 residues long. The CDR3 loop reads CATKTSGSSYNEQFF. The CDR3 nucleotides are TGTGCCACCAAGACTAGCGGCAGCTCCTACAATGAGCAGTTCTTC. Variable domain in full (rest from reference TRBV7-9 and TRBJ2-1): DTGVSQNPRHKITKRGQNVTFRCDPISEHNRLYWYRQTLGQGPEFLTYFQNEAQLEKSRLLSDRFSAERPKGSFSTLEIQRTEQGDSAMYLCATKTSGSSYNEQFFGPGTRLTVL.

The chain links TRBV6-5 to TRBJ1-1, with D tentatively TRBD1 (5 bases). CDR3 length: 14 amino acids. The ends were cut back, 5 bases at V and 0 bases at J, with 10 bases in the middle. Looked up from germline, CDR1 is MNHEY and CDR2 is SVGAGI. CDR3 amino acids: CASSLSTVNTEAFF. CDR3 bases: TGTGCCAGCAGTCTATCGACAGTGAACACTGAAGCTTTCTTT.

This chain uses TRBV4-1 with TRBJ2-7, with D possibly being TRBD1 (7 bases). Per germline, CDR1 MGHRA and CDR2 YSYEKL. The CDR3 consists of 14 residues. V dropped 3 bases and J dropped 5 bases, with 14 bases sitting between them. The CDR3 DNA is TGCGCCAGCAGCCATGACAGGGAGGCCGACGAGCAGTACTTC. It specifies CASSHDREADEQYF.

The chain is built from TRBV9 and TRBJ2-3; the D gene is possibly TRBD1 (7 bases). With 4 bases removed from V and 4 bases from J, the gap between germline ends came to 13 bases. This CDR3 region has 14 residues. CDR1 and CDR2 from the germline V gene are SGDLS and YYNGEE. CDR3 DNA: TGTGCCAGCAGCACCGGAGGGGGCGCAGATACGCAGTATTTT. Its translation is CASSTGGGADTQYF.

This clone has only a few counts. This sequence joins TRBV7-3 and TRBJ2-2; D uncertain. Germline CDR1 and CDR2: SGHTA and FQGTGA. The CDR3 contains 13 residues. V shed 4 bases and J shed 2 bases, with 5 bases lying between them. CDR3 nucleotides: TGTGCCAGCAGCTGGGGAAACACCGGGGAGCTGTTTTTT. Translated, it gives CASSWGNTGELFF.

The chain joins TRBV11-3 to TRBJ2-3, with D possibly matching TRBD1 (5 bases). CDR1 and CDR2 from the germline V gene are SGHNT and YENEEA. The V and J ends lost 0 bases and 1 base respectively, with 11 bases between them. There are 16 residues in the CDR3. CDR3 region: CASSLDTQGGTDTQYF. In DNA form, the CDR3 reads TGTGCCAGCAGCTTAGATACACAAGGGGGCACAGATACGCAGTATTTT.

The CDR3 sequence is CASSPDTTGYNEQFF. Written as DNA, the CDR3 is TGTGCCAGCAGTCCTGACACTACCGGCTACAATGAGCAGTTCTTC. The chain employs TRBV6-6 and TRBJ2-1; no clear D gene. Germline V gene data show CDR1 as MNHNY and CDR2 as SVGAGI (reference sequence). V was shortened by 5 bases and J by 3 bases, with 14 bases between the two germline ends. This CDR3 contains 15 residues.

The chain employs TRBV6-5 and TRBJ1-1; unclear D gene. V was cut by 0 bases and J by 1 base, with 6 bases left in between. The CDR3 runs 14 residues. Germline loops: CDR1 MNHEY, CDR2 SVGAGI. CDR3 loop: CASSYSKGNTEAFF. The CDR3 bases are TGTGCCAGCAGTTACTCGAAGGGGAACACTGAAGCTTTCTTT.

This chain uses TRBV29-1 with TRBJ1-2; tentatively, D is TRBD1 (6 bases). The CDR3 runs to 13 residues. Looked up from germline, CDR1 is SQVTM and CDR2 is ANQGSEA. Between the trimmed V and J ends, which lost 0 bases and 2 bases, there was a span of 7 bases. The CDR3 nucleotides are TGCAGCGTTGAAGAAGGGGGGAACTATGGCTACACCTTC. Its translation is CSVEEGGNYGYTF.

The gene calls are TRBV14 and TRBJ2-7; D might be TRBD2 (6 bases). There are 16 residues in the CDR3. V was shortened by 4 bases and J by 6 bases, with 22 bases between the two germline ends. Germline V CDR1 and CDR2: SGHDN, FVKESK. CDR3 nucleotide sequence: TGTGCCAGCAGCCCCACCCCCCGGATAGCGGTTGGCGAGCAGTACTTC. Amino acids: CASSPTPRIAVGEQYF.

This sequence joins TRBV15 and TRBJ2-7; TRBD2 matches 7 bases. This CDR3 comprises 12 residues. CDR1 is LNHNV, CDR2 YYDKDF, per germline (reference sequence). With V trimmed by 8 bases and J by 6 bases, 7 bases remained unmatched. The CDR3 bases are TGTGCCACCGCCCTGGGGGGGGGCGAGCAGTACTTC. This translates into CATALGGGEQYF.

The chain has TRBV7-9 and TRBJ2-1; the match to TRBD2 covers 7 bases. In germline, CDR1 is SEHNR, CDR2 FQNEAQ (reference sequence). The CDR3 sequence is 17 residues long. J lost 0 bases, V lost 8 bases, and 13 bases had no gene match. This CDR3 reads CASAIAGQLSSYNEQFF. The CDR3 DNA reads TGTGCCAGCGCAATAGCGGGTCAACTTAGCTCCTACAATGAGCAGTTCTTC.